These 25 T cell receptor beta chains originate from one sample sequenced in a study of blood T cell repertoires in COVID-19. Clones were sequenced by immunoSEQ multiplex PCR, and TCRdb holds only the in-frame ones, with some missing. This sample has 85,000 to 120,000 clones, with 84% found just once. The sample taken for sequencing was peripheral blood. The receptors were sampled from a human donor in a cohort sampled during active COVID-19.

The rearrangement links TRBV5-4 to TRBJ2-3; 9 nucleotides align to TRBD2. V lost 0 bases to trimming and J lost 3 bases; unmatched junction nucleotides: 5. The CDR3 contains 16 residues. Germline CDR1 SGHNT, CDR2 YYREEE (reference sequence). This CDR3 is CASSLVAGGRTDTQYF. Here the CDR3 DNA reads TGTGCCAGCAGCTTGGTTGCGGGGGGGCGGACAGATACGCAGTATTTT.

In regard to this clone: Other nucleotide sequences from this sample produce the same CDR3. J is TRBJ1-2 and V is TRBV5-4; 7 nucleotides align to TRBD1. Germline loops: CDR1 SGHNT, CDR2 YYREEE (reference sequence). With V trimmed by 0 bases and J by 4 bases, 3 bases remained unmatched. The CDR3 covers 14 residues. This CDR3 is CASSLEQGGYGYTF. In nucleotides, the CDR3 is TGTGCCAGCAGCTTGGAGCAGGGGGGCTATGGCTACACCTTC.

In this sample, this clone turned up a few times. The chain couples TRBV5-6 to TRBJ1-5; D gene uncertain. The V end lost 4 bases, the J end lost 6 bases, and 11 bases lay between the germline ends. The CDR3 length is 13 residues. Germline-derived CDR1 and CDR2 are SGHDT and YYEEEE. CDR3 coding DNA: TGTGCCAGCAGCCCTTTCGGCGGTCAGCCCCAGCATTTT. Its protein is CASSPFGGQPQHF.

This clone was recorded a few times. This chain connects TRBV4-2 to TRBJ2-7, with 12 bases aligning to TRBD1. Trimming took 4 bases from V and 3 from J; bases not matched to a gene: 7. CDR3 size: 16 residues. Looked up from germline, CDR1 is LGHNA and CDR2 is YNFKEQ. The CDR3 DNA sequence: TGTGCCAGCAGCCTTCTGGGGACAGGGGGCGGCTACGAGCAGTACTTC. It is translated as CASSLLGTGGGYEQYF.

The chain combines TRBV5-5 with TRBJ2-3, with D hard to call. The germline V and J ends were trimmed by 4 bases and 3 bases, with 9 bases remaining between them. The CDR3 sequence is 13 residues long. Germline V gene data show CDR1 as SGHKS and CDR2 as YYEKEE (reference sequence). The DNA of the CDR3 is TGTGCCAGCAGCCTTCGGGTAACAGATACGCAGTATTTT. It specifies CASSLRVTDTQYF. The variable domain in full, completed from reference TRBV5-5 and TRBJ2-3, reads DAGVTQSPTHLIKTRGQQVTLRCSPISGHKSVSWYQQVLGQGPQFIFQYYEKEERGRGNFPDRFSARQFPNYSSELNVNALLLGDSALYLCASSLRVTDTQYFGPGTRLTVL.

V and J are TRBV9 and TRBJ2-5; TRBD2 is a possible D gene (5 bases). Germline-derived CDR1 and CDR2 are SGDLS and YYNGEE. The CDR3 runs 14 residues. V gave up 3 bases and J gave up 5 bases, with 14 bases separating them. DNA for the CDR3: TGTGCCAGCAGCGCCGGGAATAGCAGGGAGACCCAGTACTTC. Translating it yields CASSAGNSRETQYF.

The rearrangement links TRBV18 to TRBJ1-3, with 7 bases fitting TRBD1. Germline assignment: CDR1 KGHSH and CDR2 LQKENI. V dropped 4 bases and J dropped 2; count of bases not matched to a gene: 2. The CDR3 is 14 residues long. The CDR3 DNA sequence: TGTGCCAGCTCACACAGGGGCGCTGGAAACACCATATATTTT. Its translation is CASSHRGAGNTIYF.

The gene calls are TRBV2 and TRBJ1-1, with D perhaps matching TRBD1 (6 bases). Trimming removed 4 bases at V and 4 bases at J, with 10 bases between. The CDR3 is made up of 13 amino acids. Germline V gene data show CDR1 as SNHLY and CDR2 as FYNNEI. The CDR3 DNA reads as TGTGCCAGCAGTGCCCTAGGGGGCACTGAAGCTTTCTTT. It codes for CASSALGGTEAFF.

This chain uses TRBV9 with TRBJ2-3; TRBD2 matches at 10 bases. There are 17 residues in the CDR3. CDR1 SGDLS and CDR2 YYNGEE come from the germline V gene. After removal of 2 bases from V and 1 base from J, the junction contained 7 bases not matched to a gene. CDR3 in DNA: TGTGCCAGCAGCGTGTACAATCTAGCGGGGGGCACAGATACGCAGTATTTT. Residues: CASSVYNLAGGTDTQYF.

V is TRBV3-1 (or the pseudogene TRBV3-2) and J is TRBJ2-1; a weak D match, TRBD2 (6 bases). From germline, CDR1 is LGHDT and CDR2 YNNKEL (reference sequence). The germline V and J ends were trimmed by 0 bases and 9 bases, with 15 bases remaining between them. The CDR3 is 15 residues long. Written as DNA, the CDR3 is TGTGCCAGCAGCCAAGATACTAGCCCTGGGGGTGAGCAGTTCTTC. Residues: CASSQDTSPGGEQFF.

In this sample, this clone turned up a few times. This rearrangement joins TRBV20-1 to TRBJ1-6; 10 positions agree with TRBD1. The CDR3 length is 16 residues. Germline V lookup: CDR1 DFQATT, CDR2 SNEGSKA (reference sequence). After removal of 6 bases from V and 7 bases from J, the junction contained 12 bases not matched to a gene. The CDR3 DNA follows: TGCAGTGCGAGTTCCGGGACAGGGGTTTCAAATTCACCCCTCCACTTT. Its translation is CSASSGTGVSNSPLHF.

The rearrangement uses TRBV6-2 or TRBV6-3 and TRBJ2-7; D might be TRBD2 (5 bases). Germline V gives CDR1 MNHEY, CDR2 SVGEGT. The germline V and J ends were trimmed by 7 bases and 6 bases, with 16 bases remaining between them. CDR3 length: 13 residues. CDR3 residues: CASTPGLRVEQYF. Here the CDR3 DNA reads TGTGCCAGCACCCCTGGACTCCGAGTCGAGCAGTACTTC.

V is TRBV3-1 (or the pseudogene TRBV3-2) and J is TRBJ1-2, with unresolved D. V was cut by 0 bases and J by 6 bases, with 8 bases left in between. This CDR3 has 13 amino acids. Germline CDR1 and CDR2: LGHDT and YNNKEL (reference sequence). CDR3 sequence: CASSQDPGDGYTF. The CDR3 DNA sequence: TGTGCCAGCAGCCAAGATCCGGGAGATGGCTACACCTTC.

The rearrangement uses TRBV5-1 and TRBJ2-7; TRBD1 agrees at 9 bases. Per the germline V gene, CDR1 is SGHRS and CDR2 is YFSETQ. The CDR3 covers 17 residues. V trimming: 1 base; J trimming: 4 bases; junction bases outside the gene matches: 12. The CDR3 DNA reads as TGCGCCAGCAGCTTGAATTTACCCGGGACAGGGTCGTACGAGCAGTACTTC. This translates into CASSLNLPGTGSYEQYF.

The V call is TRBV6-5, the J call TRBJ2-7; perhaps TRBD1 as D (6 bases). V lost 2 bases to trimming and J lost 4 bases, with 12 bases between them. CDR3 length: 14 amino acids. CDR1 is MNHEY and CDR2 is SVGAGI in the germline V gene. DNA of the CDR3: TGTGCCAGCAGTTACGGGGCAGGGGCTTACGAGCAGTACTTC. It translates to CASSYGAGAYEQYF.

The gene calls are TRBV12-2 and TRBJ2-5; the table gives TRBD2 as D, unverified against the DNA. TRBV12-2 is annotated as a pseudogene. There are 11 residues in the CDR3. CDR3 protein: CASRLQETQYF. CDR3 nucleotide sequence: TGTGCAAGTCGCCTCCAAGAGACCCAGTACTTC.

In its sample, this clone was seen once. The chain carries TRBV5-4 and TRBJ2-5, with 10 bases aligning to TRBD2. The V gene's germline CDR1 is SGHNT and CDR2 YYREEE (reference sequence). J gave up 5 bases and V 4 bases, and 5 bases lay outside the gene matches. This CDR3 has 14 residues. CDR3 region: CASSLGLAMETQYF. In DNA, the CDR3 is TGTGCCAGCAGCCTGGGACTAGCGATGGAGACCCAGTACTTC.

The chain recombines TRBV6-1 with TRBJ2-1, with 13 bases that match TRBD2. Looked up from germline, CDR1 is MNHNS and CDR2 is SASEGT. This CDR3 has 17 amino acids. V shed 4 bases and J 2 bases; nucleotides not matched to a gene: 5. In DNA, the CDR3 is TGTGCCAGCAGTGTACTAGCGGGGGGGGACACCTACAATGAGCAGTTCTTC. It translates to CASSVLAGGDTYNEQFF.

Written as DNA, the CDR3 is TGTGCCAGCAGAAAGGACCAGGGGGGCACTGAAGCTTTCTTT. This sequence encodes CASRKDQGGTEAFF. V gene TRBV2 combines with J gene TRBJ1-1; 7 nucleotides match TRBD1. The V segment lost 6 bases and the J segment 4 bases; nucleotides outside the gene matches: 8. This CDR3 is 14 amino acids long. Germline CDR1 SNHLY, CDR2 FYNNEI.

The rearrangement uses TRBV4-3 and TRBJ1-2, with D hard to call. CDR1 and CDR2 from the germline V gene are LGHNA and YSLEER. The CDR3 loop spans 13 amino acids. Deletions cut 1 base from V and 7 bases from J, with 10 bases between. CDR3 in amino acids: CASSQAGFSGYTF. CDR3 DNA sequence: TGCGCCAGCAGCCAAGCGGGTTTCTCTGGCTACACCTTC.

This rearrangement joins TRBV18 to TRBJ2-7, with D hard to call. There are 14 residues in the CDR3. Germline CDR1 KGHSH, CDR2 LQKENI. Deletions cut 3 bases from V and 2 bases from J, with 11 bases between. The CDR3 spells CASSPELLAYEQYF. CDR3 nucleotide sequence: TGTGCCAGCTCACCCGAACTTTTGGCCTACGAGCAGTACTTC.

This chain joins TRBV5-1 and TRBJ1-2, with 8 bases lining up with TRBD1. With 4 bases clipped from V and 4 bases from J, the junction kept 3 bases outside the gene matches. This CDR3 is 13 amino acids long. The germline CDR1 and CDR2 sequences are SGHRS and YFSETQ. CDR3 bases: TGCGCCAGCAGCGGACAGGGAACCTATGGCTACACCTTC. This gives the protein CASSGQGTYGYTF.

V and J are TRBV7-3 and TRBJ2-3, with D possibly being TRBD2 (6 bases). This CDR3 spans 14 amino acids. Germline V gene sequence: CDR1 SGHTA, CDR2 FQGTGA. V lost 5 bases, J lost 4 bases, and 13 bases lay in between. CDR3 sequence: CASSPSGVADTQYF. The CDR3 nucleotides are TGTGCCAGCAGCCCGTCGGGGGTTGCAGATACGCAGTATTTT. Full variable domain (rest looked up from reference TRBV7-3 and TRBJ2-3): GAGVSQTPSNKVTEKGKYVELRCDPISGHTALYWYRQSLGQGPEFLIYFQGTGAADDSGLPNDRFFAVRPEGSVSTLKIQRTERGDSAVYLCASSPSGVADTQYFGPGTRLTVL.

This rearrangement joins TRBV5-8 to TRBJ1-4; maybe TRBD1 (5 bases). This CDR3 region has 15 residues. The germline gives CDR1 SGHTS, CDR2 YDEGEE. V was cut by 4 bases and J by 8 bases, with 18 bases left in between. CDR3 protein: CASSNQGGQREKLFF. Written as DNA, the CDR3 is TGTGCCAGCAGCAATCAGGGAGGCCAGCGGGAAAAACTGTTTTTT.

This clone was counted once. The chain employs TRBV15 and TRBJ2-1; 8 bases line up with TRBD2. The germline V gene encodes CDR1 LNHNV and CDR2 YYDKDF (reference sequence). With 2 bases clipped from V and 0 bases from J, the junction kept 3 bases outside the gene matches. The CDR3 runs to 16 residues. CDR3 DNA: TGTGCCACCAGCAGATCAAGCGGGGGCTCCTACAATGAGCAGTTCTTC. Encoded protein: CATSRSSGGSYNEQFF.